The 6 T cell receptor beta chains below come from one sample, sequenced in a study of neoadjuvant anti-PD-1 for oral cavity cancer. Sequencing was performed with immunoSEQ multiplex PCR; in TCRdb, only in-frame clones are kept and a portion is missing. The repertoire has 80,000 to 95,000 clones, around 80% of them found once; the top ten carry roughly 3%. The material sequenced was PBMCs, taken before nivolumab (anti-PD-1) treatment. Source of these receptors: a person between 40 and 79 years old with oral cavity squamous cell carcinoma.

The chain employs TRBV27 and TRBJ1-2; 9 bases align to TRBD1. V dropped 6 bases and J dropped 6; count of bases not matched to a gene: 11. The CDR3 runs 15 residues. The germline V gene has CDR1 MNHEY and CDR2 SMNVEV (reference sequence). CDR3 sequence reads: CASRPAGTGRDGYTF. CDR3 coding DNA: TGTGCCAGCAGACCTGCTGGGACAGGGAGAGATGGCTACACCTTC.

This clone was found once. The J gene is TRBJ1-1, the V gene TRBV7-6; 9 bases agree with TRBD1. The CDR3 is 15 amino acids. V was clipped by 5 bases and J by 5 bases; unmatched bases: 9. The V gene's germline CDR1 is SGHVS and CDR2 FNYEAQ. This CDR3 reads CASSPGQGRRTEAFF. In nucleotides, the CDR3 is TGTGCCAGCAGCCCTGGACAGGGGAGGAGGACTGAAGCTTTCTTT. The full variable domain, completed using reference TRBV7-6 and TRBJ1-1, is GAGVSQSPRYKVTKRGQDVALRCDPISGHVSLYWYRQALGQGPEFLTYFNYEAQQDKSGLPNDRFSAERPEGSISTLTIQRTEQRDSAMYRCASSPGQGRRTEAFFGQGTRLTVV.

This clone was counted once. The chain carries TRBV6-5 and TRBJ1-1, with D possibly matching TRBD1 (6 bases). The CDR3 loop spans 13 amino acids. From germline, CDR1 is MNHEY and CDR2 SVGAGI. Deletions cut 4 bases from V and 9 bases from J, with 15 bases between. This chain's CDR3 is CASSSLRGAQAFF. The CDR3 region has the DNA TGTGCCAGCAGTTCGCTGCGGGGGGCTCAAGCTTTCTTT.

The chain recombines TRBV6-6 with TRBJ2-5, with TRBD1 identical over 8 bases. With 5 bases clipped from V and 5 bases from J, the junction kept 13 bases outside the gene matches. The germline gives CDR1 MNHNY, CDR2 SVGAGI (reference sequence). The CDR3 covers 16 residues. Written as DNA, the CDR3 is TGTGCCAGCAGTACCCTGGGACAGGAAAAGGAGGAGACCCAGTACTTC. This gives the protein CASSTLGQEKEETQYF.

The V call is TRBV11-2, the J call TRBJ2-7; TRBD1 or TRBD2 may be the D gene (8 bases each). The CDR3 has 16 residues. The germline gives CDR1 SGHAT, CDR2 FQNNGV. V was shortened by 5 bases and J by 6 bases, with 23 bases between the two germline ends. For the CDR3, the DNA is TGTGCCAGCAGCCAGTATAGCGGGACAGGACTACTCGAGCAGTACTTC. This translates into CASSQYSGTGLLEQYF.

The V call is TRBV5-6, the J call TRBJ1-5; D gene ambiguous. Germline V gives CDR1 SGHDT, CDR2 YYEEEE. Trimming shortened V by 4 bases and J by 3 bases, and 14 bases separated the two germline ends. The CDR3 spans 15 residues. CDR3 nucleotide sequence: TGTGCCAGCAGCAGATACGGCGGGCTCAATCAGCCCCAGCATTTT. Its translation: CASSRYGGLNQPQHF.